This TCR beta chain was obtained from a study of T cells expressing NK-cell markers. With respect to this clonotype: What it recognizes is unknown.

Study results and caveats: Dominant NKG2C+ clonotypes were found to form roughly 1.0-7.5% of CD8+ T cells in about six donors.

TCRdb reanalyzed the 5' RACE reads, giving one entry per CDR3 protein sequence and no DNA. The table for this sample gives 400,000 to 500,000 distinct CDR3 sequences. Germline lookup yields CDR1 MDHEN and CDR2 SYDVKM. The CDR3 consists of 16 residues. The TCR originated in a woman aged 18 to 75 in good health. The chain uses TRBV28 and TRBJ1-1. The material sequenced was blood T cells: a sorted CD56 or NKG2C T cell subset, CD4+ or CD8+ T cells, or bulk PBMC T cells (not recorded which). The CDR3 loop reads CASNSLRATANTEAFF.